The 30 T cell receptor beta chains below were found in one sample sequenced in a study of technical replicates of blood from several donors. Some clones are missing from TCRdb's copy, which holds only in-frame ones; the method was immunoSEQ multiplex PCR. The table lists 75,000 to 95,000 clones, approximately 90% of them singletons. The sequencing input was T cells isolated from PBMCs. All receptors come from a human donor in good health.

The V gene is TRBV5-1, the J gene TRBJ2-1, with D perhaps matching TRBD2 (6 bases). Per the germline V gene, CDR1 is SGHRS and CDR2 is YFSETQ. V lost 0 bases, J lost 3 bases, and 10 bases lay in between. This CDR3 comprises 15 residues. CDR3 nucleotide sequence: TGCGCCAGCAGCTTGGATACGGGGGACTACAATGAGCAGTTCTTC. Its translation is CASSLDTGDYNEQFF.

The V and J genes are TRBV14 and TRBJ2-1; TRBD2 aligns across 11 bases. Germline values: CDR1 SGHDN, CDR2 FVKESK. J was trimmed by 1 base and V by 1 base; bases with no gene match: 6. This CDR3 is 18 amino acids long. As DNA, the CDR3 is TGTGCCAGCAGCCAAGTTGGACTAGCGGGCGGGTCCTACAATGAGCAGTTCTTC. It yields the protein CASSQVGLAGGSYNEQFF.

This clone was detected only a few times. The J gene is TRBJ1-1, the V gene TRBV5-6; maybe TRBD1 (6 bases). This CDR3 is built from 15 residues. The V and J ends lost 2 bases and 2 bases respectively, with 13 bases between them. CDR1 and CDR2 (germline): SGHDT, YYEEEE. The CDR3 is CASSFAGEGNTEAFF. CDR3 DNA sequence: TGTGCCAGCAGCTTCGCAGGGGAGGGAAACACTGAAGCTTTCTTT.

V usage is TRBV4-1 and J usage is TRBJ2-7; 7 positions match TRBD2. The CDR3 consists of 17 residues. The V and J ends lost 0 bases and 6 bases, in that order; junction bases with no gene match: 14. Germline lookup yields CDR1 MGHRA and CDR2 YSYEKL. The CDR3 loop reads CASSQEGGGIISSEQYF. DNA of the CDR3: TGCGCCAGCAGCCAAGAGGGGGGGGGTATAATTTCGAGCGAGCAGTACTTC.

J is TRBJ2-7 and V is TRBV28; TRBD2 agrees at 7 bases. Trimming removed 5 bases from V and 7 bases from J; junction bases left unmatched: 8. This CDR3 comprises 13 residues. CDR1 is MDHEN, CDR2 SYDVKM, per germline. The CDR3, as DNA: TGTGCCAGCAGTCCGGGACTACCTACGGAGCAGTACTTC. Protein sequence: CASSPGLPTEQYF.

This chain connects TRBV28 to TRBJ2-5, with D possibly TRBD1 on 5 matching bases. Looked up from germline, CDR1 is MDHEN and CDR2 is SYDVKM. The CDR3 length is 13 residues. The ends were cut back, 3 bases at V and 2 bases at J, with 7 bases in the middle. CDR3 sequence (DNA): TGTGCCAGCAGTTTTGCAGGGCAAGAGACCCAGTACTTC. Translated, it gives CASSFAGQETQYF.

For this clone: One end of the junction is discordant with germline, which a read error may explain. This same CDR3 is encoded by further DNA sequences in the sample. This chain joins TRBV5-4 and TRBJ1-1; 8 bases fit TRBD1. Germline loops: CDR1 SGHNT, CDR2 YYREEE (reference sequence). This CDR3 spans 13 amino acids. The CDR3 DNA reads TGTGCCAGCAGCCGACAGGGGAACACTGAGGCTTTCTTT. Protein product: CASSRQGNTEAFF.

The chain uses TRBV6-5 and TRBJ1-5; a possible D gene is TRBD1 (5 bases). Germline V gene data show CDR1 as MNHEY and CDR2 as SVGAGI. With 0 bases removed from V and 6 bases from J, the gap between germline ends came to 9 bases. The CDR3 loop spans 14 amino acids. The CDR3 reads CASSYSGGTQPQHF. In DNA form, the CDR3 reads TGTGCCAGCAGTTACTCGGGGGGTACTCAGCCCCAGCATTTT.

The J gene is TRBJ1-5, the V gene TRBV10-1, with TRBD1 as a possible D gene (6 bases). Germline V gives CDR1 WNHNN, CDR2 SYGVQD (reference sequence). The CDR3 totals 13 residues. V lost 5 bases and J 4 bases, leaving 9 bases between the germline ends. The CDR3 loop reads CASSLDRNQPQHF. CDR3 bases: TGCGCCAGCAGTCTGGACAGAAATCAGCCCCAGCATTTT.

In its sample, this clone was seen a few times. The chain joins TRBV6-5 to TRBJ1-5; 8 bases agree with TRBD1. Germline-derived CDR1 and CDR2 are MNHEY and SVGAGI. The V gene end was trimmed by 10 bases and the J gene end by 6 bases; junction bases not matched to a gene: 8. CDR3 length: 13 residues. The CDR3: CATKDRGGQPQHF. For the CDR3, the DNA is TGTGCCACCAAAGACAGGGGAGGTCAGCCCCAGCATTTT.

The chain combines TRBV7-9 with TRBJ2-1, with D perhaps matching TRBD2 (5 bases). The V end was cut by 0 bases, the J end by 7 bases, with 10 bases between. The CDR3 consists of 14 residues. Germline values: CDR1 SEHNR, CDR2 FQNEAQ (reference sequence). CDR3 sequence (DNA): TGTGCCAGCAGCTTAGCAGCGACTACAAATGAGCAGTTCTTC. This gives the protein CASSLAATTNEQFF.

The V call is TRBV4-1, the J call TRBJ1-1; 11 nucleotides line up with TRBD1. V lost 5 bases to trimming and J lost 7 bases; unmatched junction nucleotides: 9. The CDR3 loop spans 15 amino acids. Per the germline V gene, CDR1 is MGHRA and CDR2 is YSYEKL. The CDR3 nucleotides read TGCGCCAGCAGCTCATCCGGGACAGGGGGTATTGAAGCTTTCTTT. Its protein product is CASSSSGTGGIEAFF.

The chain links TRBV5-1 to TRBJ2-3, with D tentatively TRBD2 (5 bases). V was clipped by 4 bases and J by 0 bases, with 15 bases between them. The germline CDR1 and CDR2 sequences are SGHRS and YFSETQ. The CDR3 length is 16 residues. The CDR3 is CASSPALATSTDTQYF. CDR3 DNA sequence: TGCGCCAGCAGCCCGGCCTTAGCGACGAGCACAGATACGCAGTATTTT. The full variable domain, rest sourced from reference TRBV5-1 and TRBJ2-3, is KAGVTQTPRYLIKTRGQQVTLSCSPISGHRSVSWYQQTPGQGLQFLFEYFSETQRNKGNFPGRFSGRQFSNSRSEMNVSTLELGDSALYLCASSPALATSTDTQYFGPGTRLTVL.

The rearrangement joins TRBV10-3 to TRBJ1-1; D remains unclear. V was pared by 8 bases and J by 0 bases, with 10 bases between. The CDR3 is made up of 13 amino acids. The germline V gene has CDR1 ENHRY and CDR2 SYGVKD. The DNA of the CDR3 is TGTGCCATCGTCGGTTCTATGAACACTGAAGCTTTCTTT. Protein: CAIVGSMNTEAFF.

The V gene is TRBV7-9, the J gene TRBJ2-1, with 10 bases fitting TRBD2. Germline CDR1 SEHNR, CDR2 FQNEAQ (reference sequence). The V gene end was trimmed by 8 bases and the J gene end by 5 bases; junction bases not matched to a gene: 15. The CDR3 length is 17 residues. DNA for the CDR3: TGTGCCAGCCCCGGGGGAGCGGGAGGGTCGTACGACAATGAGCAGTTCTTC. It is translated as CASPGGAGGSYDNEQFF.

In this sample, this clone turned up once. The genes are TRBV7-3 and TRBJ2-7; 9 bases line up with TRBD1. The junction had 3 bases not matched to a gene; V was cut back by 2 bases and J by 4 bases. The CDR3 length is 14 residues. CDR1 and CDR2 from the germline V gene are SGHTA and FQGTGA. CDR3 nucleotide sequence: TGTGCCAGCAGCTTATCCGGACAGGGGTACGAGCAGTACTTC. It translates to CASSLSGQGYEQYF. Drawing the rest from reference TRBV7-3 and TRBJ2-7, the complete variable domain is GAGVSQTPSNKVTEKGKYVELRCDPISGHTALYWYRQSLGQGPEFLIYFQGTGAADDSGLPNDRFFAVRPEGSVSTLKIQRTERGDSAVYLCASSLSGQGYEQYFGPGTRLTVT.

The chain has TRBV14 and TRBJ2-6; maybe TRBD1 (6 bases). Germline lookup yields CDR1 SGHDN and CDR2 FVKESK. The V end lost 1 base, the J end lost 3 bases, and 16 bases lay between the germline ends. The CDR3 sequence is 18 residues long. CDR3 region: CASSQGLMGAIGANVLTF. The CDR3 DNA reads TGTGCCAGCAGCCAAGGGTTGATGGGGGCCATTGGGGCCAACGTCCTGACTTTC.

This rearrangement joins TRBV7-3 to TRBJ2-3; D may be TRBD1 (6 bases). Germline V gives CDR1 SGHTA, CDR2 FQGTGA. V was trimmed by 3 bases and J by 3 bases, leaving 7 bases between them. This CDR3 comprises 13 residues. The CDR3 DNA reads TGTGCCAGCAGCTTCCAGGGGACAGATACGCAGTATTTT. Residues: CASSFQGTDTQYF. Combining the CDR3 with reference TRBV7-3 and TRBJ2-3 gives the whole variable domain GAGVSQTPSNKVTEKGKYVELRCDPISGHTALYWYRQSLGQGPEFLIYFQGTGAADDSGLPNDRFFAVRPEGSVSTLKIQRTERGDSAVYLCASSFQGTDTQYFGPGTRLTVL.

The chain has TRBV9 and TRBJ2-5, with TRBD2 as a possible D gene (6 bases). The CDR3 is made up of 15 amino acids. The V end lost 0 bases, the J end lost 4 bases, and 13 bases lay between the germline ends. Germline-derived CDR1 and CDR2 are SGDLS and YYNGEE. CDR3 sequence (DNA): TGTGCCAGCAGCGTAGGATCCGGGGGAAGAGAGACCCAGTACTTC. The encoded protein is CASSVGSGGRETQYF.

The chain links TRBV6-1 to TRBJ1-1, with a possible D match to TRBD1 (6 bases). The CDR3 spans 12 residues. V was shortened by 2 bases and J by 8 bases, with 9 bases between the two germline ends. CDR1 and CDR2 from the germline V gene are MNHNS and SASEGT. The CDR3: CASSELGTEAFF. The CDR3 nucleotides are TGTGCCAGCAGTGAATTAGGGACAGAAGCTTTCTTT.

This rearrangement joins TRBV5-1 to TRBJ2-7; 7 nucleotides align to TRBD1. Germline V gene lookup returns CDR1 SGHRS and CDR2 YFSETQ. The CDR3 consists of 14 residues. The V and J ends lost 6 bases and 4 bases, in that order; junction bases with no gene match: 10. Here the CDR3 reads CASTSTDRFYEQYF. The CDR3 DNA sequence: TGCGCCAGCACTTCGACGGACAGGTTTTACGAGCAGTACTTC.

The chain carries TRBV5-1 and TRBJ2-3, with TRBD1 matching 11 bases. J was trimmed by 4 bases and V by 7 bases; bases with no gene match: 5. This CDR3 has 14 residues. The germline CDR1 and CDR2 sequences are SGHRS and YFSETQ. The CDR3 DNA follows: TGCGCCAGCCGACCGGGACAGGGGGCAGATACGCAGTATTTT. As protein: CASRPGQGADTQYF. The full variable domain, with the rest looked up from reference TRBV5-1 and TRBJ2-3, is KAGVTQTPRYLIKTRGQQVTLSCSPISGHRSVSWYQQTPGQGLQFLFEYFSETQRNKGNFPGRFSGRQFSNSRSEMNVSTLELGDSALYLCASRPGQGADTQYFGPGTRLTVL.

The V and J genes are TRBV10-3 and TRBJ2-7; tentatively, D is TRBD2 (7 bases). Trimming pared 6 bases from V and 0 bases from J, leaving 12 bases between. Germline CDR1 ENHRY, CDR2 SYGVKD. The CDR3 is 14 residues long. CDR3 bases: TGTGCCATCAGGGGGGGGGCTTTCTCCTACGAGCAGTACTTC. Translating gives CAIRGGAFSYEQYF.

The genes are TRBV5-6 and TRBJ1-1, with TRBD1 as a possible D gene (5 bases). Trimming removed 4 bases from V and 0 bases from J, with 10 bases in between. Germline assignment: CDR1 SGHDT and CDR2 YYEEEE. The CDR3 is 14 amino acids. The CDR3 protein is CASSPDIMNTEAFF. The CDR3 nucleotides are TGTGCCAGCAGCCCGGACATTATGAACACTGAAGCTTTCTTT.

The J gene is TRBJ1-1, the V gene TRBV10-3; D possibly corresponds to TRBD1 (6 bases). V lost 2 bases and J lost 3, with 10 bases in between. The CDR3 is 14 residues long. Per the germline V gene, CDR1 is ENHRY and CDR2 is SYGVKD. CDR3 nucleotides: TGTGCCATCAGTGAGGGACAGTCTTACACTGAAGCTTTCTTT. Translation: CAISEGQSYTEAFF.

The rearrangement joins TRBV19 to TRBJ2-7; maybe TRBD1 (5 bases). The length of the CDR3 is 13 residues. CDR1 and CDR2 (germline): LNHDA, SQIVND (reference sequence). Trimming pared 6 bases from V and 4 bases from J, leaving 13 bases between. CDR3 protein: CASSPGPPYEQYF. DNA of the CDR3: TGTGCCAGTAGCCCAGGGCCACCTTACGAGCAGTACTTC.

The V gene is TRBV10-2, the J gene TRBJ1-2; possible D gene TRBD1, 6 bases. CDR3 length equals 14 residues. Trimming removed 3 bases from V and 8 bases from J, with 16 bases in between. Germline V CDR1 and CDR2: WSHSY, SAAADI. The CDR3 here is CASSERGHLKGYTF. Here the CDR3 DNA reads TGCGCCAGCAGTGAAAGGGGACACCTCAAAGGCTACACCTTC.

The rearrangement joins TRBV6-5 to TRBJ2-1, with 7 nucleotides matching TRBD2. The CDR3 covers 12 residues. The germline V gene encodes CDR1 MNHEY and CDR2 SVGAGI. V lost 2 bases, J lost 8 bases, and 0 bases stayed unmatched. The CDR3 sequence is CASSYAGDEQFF. The CDR3 DNA reads TGTGCCAGCAGTTACGCGGGGGATGAGCAGTTCTTC.

The chain links TRBV10-1 to TRBJ2-3; D perhaps matches TRBD2 (6 bases). CDR3 length: 18 amino acids. V was clipped by 6 bases and J by 0 bases, with 22 bases between them. CDR1 is WNHNN, CDR2 SYGVQD, per germline (reference sequence). The CDR3 DNA sequence: TGCGCCAGCAGCGACCGTACTAGCAGCCACGGTAGCACAGATACGCAGTATTTT. Translation gives CASSDRTSSHGSTDTQYF.

This chain uses TRBV27 with TRBJ2-1; weak D call: TRBD1 (5 bases). The germline gives CDR1 MNHEY, CDR2 SMNVEV (reference sequence). The CDR3 runs 14 residues. The V and J ends lost 6 bases and 6 bases respectively, with 15 bases between them. In DNA, the CDR3 is TGTGCCAGCAGCCAATCTAGGGGAAGCAATGAGCAGTTCTTC. Protein product: CASSQSRGSNEQFF.